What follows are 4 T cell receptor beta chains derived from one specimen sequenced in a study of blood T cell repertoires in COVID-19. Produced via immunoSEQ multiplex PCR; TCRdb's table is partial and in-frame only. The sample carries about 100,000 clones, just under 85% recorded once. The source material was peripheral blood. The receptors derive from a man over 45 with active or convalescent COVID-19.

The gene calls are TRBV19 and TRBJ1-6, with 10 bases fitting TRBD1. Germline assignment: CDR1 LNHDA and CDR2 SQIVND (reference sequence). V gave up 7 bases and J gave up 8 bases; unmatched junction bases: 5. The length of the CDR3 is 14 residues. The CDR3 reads CASKRGTGDSPLHF. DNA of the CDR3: TGTGCCAGTAAGCGTGGGACAGGGGATTCACCCCTCCACTTT.

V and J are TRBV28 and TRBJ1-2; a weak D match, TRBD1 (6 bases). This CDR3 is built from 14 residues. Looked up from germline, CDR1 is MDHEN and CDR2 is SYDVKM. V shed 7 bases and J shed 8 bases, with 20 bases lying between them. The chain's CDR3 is CASTERGGWLGYTF. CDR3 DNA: TGTGCCAGCACAGAAAGGGGGGGGTGGTTGGGCTACACCTTC.

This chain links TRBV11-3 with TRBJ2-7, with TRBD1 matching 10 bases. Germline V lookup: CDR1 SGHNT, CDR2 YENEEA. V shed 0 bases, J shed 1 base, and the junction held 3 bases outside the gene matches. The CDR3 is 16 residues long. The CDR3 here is CASSLEMGQGSYEQYF. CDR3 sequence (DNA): TGTGCCAGCAGCTTAGAGATGGGACAGGGGTCCTACGAGCAGTACTTC.

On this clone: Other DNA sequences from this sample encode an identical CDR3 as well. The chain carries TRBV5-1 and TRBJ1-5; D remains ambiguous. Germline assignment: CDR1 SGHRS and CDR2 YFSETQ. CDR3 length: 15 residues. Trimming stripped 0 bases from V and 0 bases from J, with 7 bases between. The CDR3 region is CASSLAGLSNQPQHF. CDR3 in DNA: TGCGCCAGCAGCTTGGCGGGTCTTAGCAATCAGCCCCAGCATTTT. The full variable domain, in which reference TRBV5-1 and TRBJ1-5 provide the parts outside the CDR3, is KAGVTQTPRYLIKTRGQQVTLSCSPISGHRSVSWYQQTPGQGLQFLFEYFSETQRNKGNFPGRFSGRQFSNSRSEMNVSTLELGDSALYLCASSLAGLSNQPQHFGDGTRLSIL.